The 15 T cell receptor beta chains below all came from one sample that was sequenced in a study of early T cells in non-severe SARS-CoV-2 infection. TCRdb reprocessed the 5' RACE reads with MiXCR, giving one entry per CDR3 protein. Here the sample spans roughly 41,000 distinct CDR3 sequences, 5.8% being singletons. The material sequenced was whole blood. The receptor source for this set is an adult who was a healthcare worker with PCR-confirmed SARS-CoV-2 infection or an uninfected control (not recorded which).

This clonotype occurred a few times. The chain has TRBV30 and TRBJ2-7, with 9 bases matching TRBD1. The CDR3 is made up of 13 amino acids. The germline V gene encodes CDR1 GTSNPN and CDR2 SVGIG (reference sequence). J lost 12 bases, V lost 4 bases, and 13 bases had no gene match. The chain's CDR3 is CAWMNPGTGQRYF. The CDR3 DNA reads as TGTGCCTGGATGAATCCCGGGACAGGGCAGCGGTACTTC.

The chain carries TRBV21-1 and TRBJ1-1; the table's D call, TRBD1, has no DNA check behind it. TRBV21-1 corresponds to a pseudogene. This CDR3 has 17 residues. CDR3 in DNA: TGTGCCAGCAGCTTCCACCCGGGACAGGGACTGGGAACTGAAGCTTTCTTT. It translates to CASSFHPGQGLGTEAFF.

Many counts were recorded for this clonotype. CDR3 residues: CASSPPTGGNTGELFF. As DNA, the CDR3 is TGTGCCAGCTCACCTCCGACAGGGGGAAACACCGGGGAGCTGTTTTTT. The chain has TRBV18 and TRBJ2-2, with 9 bases lining up with TRBD1. The CDR3 consists of 16 residues. J gave up 2 bases and V 3 bases, and 4 bases lay outside the gene matches. Germline values: CDR1 KGHSH, CDR2 LQKENI.

This chain joins TRBV4-3 and TRBJ2-5, with no clear D. In germline, CDR1 is LGHNA, CDR2 YSLEER. There are 12 residues in the CDR3. Trimming removed 0 bases at V and 5 bases at J, with 4 bases between. The chain's CDR3 is CASSQDRETQYF. The CDR3 DNA follows: TGCGCCAGCAGCCAAGATAGGGAGACCCAGTACTTC.

There are many counts of this clonotype. CDR3 in DNA: TGTGCCAGCAGTTCAACTAGCGGGGGGCTCTCCTACGAGCAGTACTTC. It encodes CASSSTSGGLSYEQYF. This sequence joins TRBV7-2 and TRBJ2-7; 12 bases map to TRBD2. Trimming took 6 bases from V and 0 from J; bases not matched to a gene: 6. The CDR3 spans 16 residues. Germline CDR1 and CDR2: SGHTA and FQGNSA.

In its sample, this clonotype was seen many times. This chain links TRBV18 with TRBJ2-2, with a tentative D call TRBD1 (7 bases). The CDR3 totals 16 residues. Between the trimmed V and J ends, which lost 2 bases and 5 bases, there was a span of 15 bases. Germline V gene lookup returns CDR1 KGHSH and CDR2 LQKENI. CDR3 amino acids: CASSPKEQGRTGELFF. The CDR3 DNA follows: TGTGCCAGCTCACCAAAAGAACAGGGGAGGACCGGGGAGCTGTTTTTT.

The CDR3 DNA follows: TGCAGTGCCCCGAGGGGGCAGGGAGCAGATACGCAGTATTTT. The encoded protein is CSAPRGQGADTQYF. V usage is TRBV20-1 and J usage is TRBJ2-3; 7 nucleotides agree with TRBD1. With V trimmed by 6 bases and J by 4 bases, 10 bases remained unmatched. The CDR3 runs to 14 residues. Germline CDR1 and CDR2: DFQATT and SNEGSKA (reference sequence).

This clonotype was observed many times. V gene TRBV4-2 combines with J gene TRBJ1-3, with unresolved D. The V gene lost 4 bases and the J gene lost 0 bases, with 13 bases spanning the gap. This CDR3 is 16 amino acids long. CDR1 is LGHNA, CDR2 YNFKEQ, per germline. For the CDR3, the DNA is TGTGCCAGCAGCCTGGGATCTTCCCCCTCTGGAAACACCATATATTTT. Translated: CASSLGSSPSGNTIYF.

This clonotype was picked up many times. The chain is built from TRBV2 and TRBJ1-1; D remains unclear. CDR3 length: 13 residues. Germline values: CDR1 SNHLY, CDR2 FYNNEI. Trimming removed 1 base at V and 1 base at J, with 4 bases between. CDR3 sequence: CASSEGGNTEAFF. As DNA, the CDR3 is TGTGCCAGCAGTGAAGGTGGGAACACTGAAGCTTTCTTT. Filled out from reference TRBV2 and TRBJ1-1, the complete variable domain reads EPEVTQTPSHQVTQMGQEVILRCVPISNHLYFYWYRQILGQKVEFLVSFYNNEISEKSEIFDDQFSVERPDGSNFTLKIRSTKLEDSAMYFCASSEGGNTEAFFGQGTRLTVV.

The chain carries TRBV10-2 and TRBJ1-3, with D perhaps matching TRBD1 (5 bases). The CDR3 runs 16 residues. Per germline, CDR1 WSHSY and CDR2 SAAADI. V lost 6 bases and J 0 bases, leaving 15 bases between the germline ends. CDR3 sequence: CASSDSSTLSGNTIYF. In DNA form, the CDR3 reads TGCGCCAGCAGCGACAGCTCAACCCTCTCTGGAAACACCATATATTTT.

This clonotype was recorded at least ten times. The chain carries TRBV5-1 and TRBJ1-1; D call uncertain. From germline, CDR1 is SGHRS and CDR2 YFSETQ. Trimming took 2 bases from V and 1 from J, leaving 15 bases between them. The CDR3 has 16 residues. The CDR3 coding sequence is TGCGCCAGCAGCTTCCAGTCGGCCTCTCCGAACACTGAAGCTTTCTTT. Amino acid sequence: CASSFQSASPNTEAFF.

This clonotype has at least ten counts. The chain carries TRBV20-1 and TRBJ2-1; D gene unclear. Germline V gene lookup returns CDR1 DFQATT and CDR2 SNEGSKA (reference sequence). The CDR3 length is 14 residues. V shed 6 bases and J shed 8 bases, with 20 bases lying between them. The CDR3 loop reads CSAPDPRSVYEQFF. The CDR3 coding sequence is TGCAGTGCCCCTGACCCCCGTTCGGTCTATGAGCAGTTCTTC.

This clonotype was counted between two and nine times. The chain has TRBV19 and TRBJ2-5; the match to TRBD2 covers 7 bases. The V and J ends lost 3 bases and 1 base, in that order; junction bases with no gene match: 2. This CDR3 has 14 amino acids. Germline V gene data show CDR1 as LNHDA and CDR2 as SQIVND (reference sequence). The CDR3 sequence: CASSMGGSQETQYF. Written as DNA, the CDR3 is TGTGCCAGTAGTATGGGAGGGAGCCAAGAGACCCAGTACTTC.

The rearrangement links TRBV4-3 to TRBJ2-5, with 9 bases identical to TRBD2. The CDR3 contains 18 residues. V was clipped by 4 bases and J by 1 base; unmatched bases: 13. The V gene's germline CDR1 is LGHNA and CDR2 YSLEER. Here the CDR3 reads CASSPNVWGGGAQETQYF. The CDR3 bases are TGCGCCAGCAGCCCAAACGTCTGGGGCGGGGGGGCCCAAGAGACCCAGTACTTC.

The table lists this clonotype with many counts. The chain carries TRBV9 and TRBJ1-5; 7 nucleotides line up with TRBD1. The CDR3 runs to 14 residues. V lost 3 bases and J lost 5; bases outside the gene matches: 5. Germline lookup yields CDR1 SGDLS and CDR2 YYNGEE. The CDR3 is CASSGPGQHQPQHF. In nucleotides, the CDR3 is TGTGCCAGCAGCGGACCGGGACAGCATCAGCCCCAGCATTTT.